Below, 21 T cell receptor beta chains from the same sample are listed, as sequenced in a study of blood T cell repertoires in COVID-19 (dated by TCRdb to 2019 to 2021). The receptor library was made with the immunoSEQ multiplex PCR assay. Imported from immuneACCESS, the table was reduced by TCRdb to in-frame sequences with V and J called. These copies leave out some clones; in studies compared against another copy, an unresolved V gene accounts for under half, and the cause of the remainder is not known. The sample records about 100,000 clones, roughly 78% of which are singletons. Roughly 18% of the sample lies in the top ten. The sequencing input was peripheral blood. The receptors here all came from a woman at least 80 years old with active or convalescent COVID-19.

This clone was counted a single time. The chain employs TRBV18 and TRBJ1-5; D remains ambiguous. Trimming took 2 bases from V and 2 from J, leaving 4 bases between them. Germline V gene sequence: CDR1 KGHSH, CDR2 LQKENI. The CDR3 covers 13 residues. In DNA, the CDR3 is TGTGCCAGCTCACCATCCGGCAATCAGCCCCAGCATTTT. This codes for CASSPSGNQPQHF.

This clone was counted ten times or more. The chain carries TRBV7-9 and TRBJ2-1; D possibly corresponds to TRBD2 (6 bases). Trimming removed 5 bases at V and 7 bases at J, with 12 bases between. The length of the CDR3 is 13 residues. In germline, CDR1 is SEHNR, CDR2 FQNEAQ (reference sequence). CDR3 coding DNA: TGTGCCAGCAGCGATACTAGCCTAAATGAGCAGTTCTTC. Translating it yields CASSDTSLNEQFF.

This chain uses TRBV12-3 or TRBV12-4 with TRBJ1-1; no clear D gene. V was clipped by 10 bases and J by 5 bases, with 17 bases between them. This CDR3 is built from 13 residues. The CDR3 nucleotides are TGTGCCACCCAACGGGGTTACGAGACTGAAGCTTTCTTT. Translating gives CATQRGYETEAFF.

The CDR3 here is CASKVRGITEAFF. Written as DNA, the CDR3 is TGTGCCAGCAAGGTGAGGGGGATCACTGAAGCTTTCTTT. This chain joins TRBV2 and TRBJ1-1; perhaps TRBD1 as D (6 bases). This CDR3 comprises 13 residues. Trimming removed 7 bases from V and 4 bases from J, with 13 bases in between. Germline CDR1 reads SNHLY; CDR2 reads FYNNEI.

This clone was recorded a few times. The V and J genes are TRBV6-5 and TRBJ2-7; 10 nucleotides align to TRBD2. Trimming took 2 bases from V and 3 from J; bases not matched to a gene: 4. The CDR3 consists of 15 residues. Germline-derived CDR1 and CDR2 are MNHEY and SVGAGI. The CDR3 is CASSYGPSGGYEQYF. CDR3 in DNA: TGTGCCAGCAGTTACGGGCCTAGCGGGGGCTACGAGCAGTACTTC.

The V gene is TRBV2, the J gene TRBJ2-1, with D unresolved. Deletions cut 6 bases from V and 5 bases from J, with 11 bases between. There are 13 residues in the CDR3. Germline-derived CDR1 and CDR2 are SNHLY and FYNNEI. CDR3 in DNA: TGTGCCAGCAGCGACTCAAGTCACAATGAGCAGTTCTTC. Amino acid sequence: CASSDSSHNEQFF.

The chain couples TRBV6-2 or TRBV6-3 to TRBJ2-5; 7 positions agree with TRBD1. Trimming cost V 4 bases and J 4 bases; bases outside gene matches: 9. Germline V lookup: CDR1 MNHEY, CDR2 SVGEGT. CDR3 length: 15 residues. The CDR3 region has the DNA TGTGCCAGCAGTTCCGGGACAGCAGTTGGAGAGACCCAGTACTTC. Translation: CASSSGTAVGETQYF.

This chain connects TRBV28 to TRBJ2-1; 10 bases line up with TRBD1. Germline loops: CDR1 MDHEN, CDR2 SYDVKM. The V and J ends lost 6 bases and 7 bases, in that order; junction bases with no gene match: 9. The CDR3 is 15 residues long. The CDR3 DNA reads TGTGCCAGCAGAGGACAGGGGGTTGGATGGAATGAGCAGTTCTTC. Amino acid sequence: CASRGQGVGWNEQFF.

The J gene is TRBJ2-7, the V gene TRBV7-9, with TRBD1 identical over 8 bases. The junction had 8 bases not matched to a gene; V was cut back by 1 base and J by 6 bases. The CDR3 is made up of 15 amino acids. Germline lookup yields CDR1 SEHNR and CDR2 FQNEAQ (reference sequence). In DNA, the CDR3 is TGTGCCAGCAGCTTAGACCCTGCCAGGGGGCTCGAGCAGTACTTC. It codes for CASSLDPARGLEQYF.

This clone was recorded a few times. The gene calls are TRBV19 and TRBJ2-2; 8 nucleotides line up with TRBD2. CDR1 is LNHDA, CDR2 SQIVND, per germline (reference sequence). The junction had 6 bases not matched to a gene; V was cut back by 5 bases and J by 1 base. The CDR3 runs to 16 residues. The CDR3 reads CASSVRAGENTGELFF. Here the CDR3 DNA reads TGTGCCAGTAGTGTTAGAGCGGGAGAGAACACCGGGGAGCTGTTTTTT.

The rearrangement links TRBV6-2 or TRBV6-3 to TRBJ1-2, with D maybe TRBD1 (6 bases). Germline V lookup: CDR1 MNHEY, CDR2 SVGEGT. The CDR3 totals 15 residues. Deletions cut 2 bases from V and 4 bases from J, with 14 bases between. In DNA, the CDR3 is TGTGCCAGCAGTTACGCTCCCGGGGGGCTCTATGGCTACACCTTC. It is translated as CASSYAPGGLYGYTF.

This chain links TRBV11-2 with TRBJ2-1; TRBD2 is a possible D gene (6 bases). CDR3 length equals 15 residues. From germline, CDR1 is SGHAT and CDR2 FQNNGV. Deletions cut 6 bases from V and 3 bases from J, with 15 bases between. CDR3 sequence (DNA): TGTGCCAGCAGTTTACTAGCTCCCCTCTACAATGAGCAGTTCTTC. This sequence encodes CASSLLAPLYNEQFF.

This sequence joins TRBV5-4 and TRBJ2-1; 10 nucleotides match TRBD2. The germline gives CDR1 SGHNT, CDR2 YYREEE (reference sequence). This CDR3 has 15 residues. V was clipped by 0 bases and J by 4 bases; unmatched bases: 1. In nucleotides, the CDR3 is TGTGCCAGCAGCTTGGGAGCGGGAGGGTACAATGAGCAGTTCTTC. It is translated as CASSLGAGGYNEQFF. Filled out from reference TRBV5-4 and TRBJ2-1, the complete variable domain reads ETGVTQSPTHLIKTRGQQVTLRCSSQSGHNTVSWYQQALGQGPQFIFQYYREEENGRGNFPPRFSGLQFPNYSSELNVNALELDDSALYLCASSLGAGGYNEQFFGPGTRLTVL.

There are a few counts of this clone. J is TRBJ2-7 and V is TRBV19; possibly TRBD2 for D (5 bases). The V gene lost 4 bases and the J gene lost 2 bases, with 18 bases spanning the gap. Germline CDR1 is LNHDA and CDR2 is SQIVND (reference sequence). The CDR3 has 16 residues. The CDR3: CASSNPTSGTTYEQYF. For the CDR3, the DNA is TGTGCCAGTAGTAACCCAACCTCGGGAACCACCTACGAGCAGTACTTC. The full variable domain, with the rest looked up from reference TRBV19 and TRBJ2-7, is DGGITQSPKYLFRKEGQNVTLSCEQNLNHDAMYWYRQDPGQGLRLIYYSQIVNDFQKGDIAEGYSVSREKKESFPLTVTSAQKNPTAFYLCASSNPTSGTTYEQYFGPGTRLTVT.

The sample holds one count of this clone. This chain links TRBV7-3 with TRBJ1-2, with D perhaps matching TRBD1 (6 bases). CDR3 length: 16 amino acids. V lost 0 bases to trimming and J lost 7 bases, with 18 bases between them. Germline assignment: CDR1 SGHTA and CDR2 FQGTGA. CDR3 nucleotide sequence: TGTGCCAGCAGCTTAACCTCGGACAGCAGACGGGCTGGCTACACCTTC. This codes for CASSLTSDSRRAGYTF.

The gene calls are TRBV19 and TRBJ1-6; no reliable D call. The germline V gene has CDR1 LNHDA and CDR2 SQIVND (reference sequence). The V end was cut by 3 bases, the J end by 14 bases, with 17 bases between. This CDR3 contains 14 residues. CDR3 residues: CASSIGGRDGALHF. The DNA for the CDR3 is TGTGCCAGTAGTATTGGTGGACGGGATGGCGCCCTCCACTTT. Full variable domain (missing parts from reference TRBV19 and TRBJ1-6): DGGITQSPKYLFRKEGQNVTLSCEQNLNHDAMYWYRQDPGQGLRLIYYSQIVNDFQKGDIAEGYSVSREKKESFPLTVTSAQKNPTAFYLCASSIGGRDGALHFGNGTRLTVT.

This clone was counted once. J is TRBJ2-5 and V is TRBV10-2; a possible D gene is TRBD2 (7 bases). The germline CDR1 and CDR2 sequences are WSHSY and SAAADI. There are 15 residues in the CDR3. V was pared by 4 bases and J by 4 bases, with 16 bases between. The CDR3 coding sequence is TGCGCCAGCAGTGGCGGGAGTGGGGGCGGAGAGACCCAGTACTTC. It yields the protein CASSGGSGGGETQYF.

The chain is built from TRBV7-9 and TRBJ2-1, with D uncertain. This CDR3 comprises 12 residues. Germline V gives CDR1 SEHNR, CDR2 FQNEAQ (reference sequence). Trimming pared 3 bases from V and 7 bases from J, leaving 7 bases between. This CDR3 reads CASSFTGNEQFF. In DNA form, the CDR3 reads TGTGCCAGCAGCTTTACGGGTAATGAGCAGTTCTTC.

J is TRBJ2-1 and V is TRBV7-3, with 8 bases matching TRBD1. V shed 6 bases, J shed 8 bases, and the junction held 15 bases outside the gene matches. The germline V gene encodes CDR1 SGHTA and CDR2 FQGTGA. The CDR3 is 16 residues long. The CDR3 loop is CASSPDSGQGYDEQFF. CDR3 coding DNA: TGTGCCAGCAGTCCTGACTCCGGACAGGGATACGATGAGCAGTTCTTC.

A few counts support this clone. J is TRBJ2-1 and V is TRBV28, with 15 nucleotides matching TRBD2. Germline V gene data show CDR1 as MDHEN and CDR2 as SYDVKM. This CDR3 comprises 16 residues. Trimming removed 1 base from V and 9 bases from J; junction bases left unmatched: 4. The CDR3 nucleotides are TGTGCCAGCAGTTTATACCGGACTAGCGGGAGGGGTGAGCAGTTCTTC. Encoded protein: CASSLYRTSGRGEQFF.

To note about this clone: Mismatch with germline at one junction end may stem from a read error. This chain uses TRBV5-1 with TRBJ2-7; 10 nucleotides match TRBD2. The CDR3 is 14 residues long. Per the germline V gene, CDR1 is SGHRS and CDR2 is YFSETQ. CDR3 DNA sequence: TGTGCCAGCAGCGCTCTAGCGGGAGTGTACGAGCAGTACTTC. As protein: CASSALAGVYEQYF.